This T cell receptor (beta chain) originates from a study of read filtering for tumor transcriptome and immune sequencing. Regarding the study as a whole: Single-read clonotypes: roughly 82% of IR-seq clonotypes (about 4% of reads), 74.6% of RNA-seq clonotypes (44.6% of reads).

The CDR3 runs to 16 residues. Germline CDR1 is SGHTA and CDR2 is FQGTGA. The ends were cut back, 3 bases at V and 4 bases at J, with 15 bases in the middle. Molecular barcoded adaptors covering alpha/delta and beta/gamma chains were used on approximately 440 ng RNA. One entry per CDR3 protein, called by TCRdb with MiXCR from the reads. The sample consists of about 130,000 distinct CDR3 sequences, 10% to 15% of them appearing once. This clonotype occurred a few times. The antigen is not known. Sequenced: a population of CD138-negative cells sorted from bone marrow. The clonotype was recovered from a donor aged 40 or older with multiple myeloma. The gene calls are TRBV7-3 and TRBJ2-2; D might be TRBD1 or TRBD2, each matching 5 bases. CDR3 sequence reads: CASSFRAVATTGELFF. CDR3 bases: TGTGCCAGCAGCTTCAGGGCAGTAGCGACCACCGGGGAGCTGTTTTTT.